Listed here are 28 T cell receptor beta chains from one sample, sequenced in a study of control samples from healthy donors and cancer patients (TCRdb year 2020). The method was the immunoSEQ multiplex PCR assay. TCRdb re-hosts the immuneACCESS table, in-frame sequences only. Its copies lack some clones; in the studies checked, an unresolved V gene accounts for under half of them, and the cause for the rest is not known. This sample gives 150,000 or so clones in total; around 95% of them show up just once. The ten largest clones add up to approximately 4% of the sample. Sequenced: blood. Every receptor here comes from a woman aged 55-70 years in good health.

The J gene is TRBJ2-7, the V gene TRBV7-2; D might be TRBD2 (5 bases). V shed 1 base and J shed 2 bases, with 12 bases lying between them. The CDR3 is 15 amino acids. Germline CDR1 SGHTA, CDR2 FQGNSA. The CDR3 nucleotides read TGTGCCAGCAGCTTAGAATTCGGGGAGACCTACGAGCAGTACTTC. Amino acid sequence: CASSLEFGETYEQYF.

The chain couples TRBV6-4 to TRBJ1-6; unclear D gene. This CDR3 comprises 13 residues. Trimming removed 3 bases from V and 8 bases from J, with 8 bases in between. CDR1 is MRHNA and CDR2 is SNTAGT in the germline V gene. CDR3 protein: CASSERGDSPLHF. In DNA, the CDR3 is TGTGCCAGCAGTGAACGTGGTGATTCACCCCTCCACTTT.

This clone has only a few counts. The rearrangement joins TRBV5-6 to TRBJ1-2, with D unclear. In germline, CDR1 is SGHDT, CDR2 YYEEEE. This CDR3 has 12 amino acids. With 7 bases removed from V and 7 bases from J, the gap between germline ends came to 14 bases. CDR3 sequence: CASGGSSIGYTF. The CDR3 DNA sequence: TGTGCCAGCGGCGGGTCGTCAATTGGCTACACCTTC.

The chain uses TRBV18 and TRBJ1-4; no reliable D call. The CDR3 spans 15 residues. Per the germline V gene, CDR1 is KGHSH and CDR2 is LQKENI. Trimming took 1 base from V and 5 from J, leaving 11 bases between them. CDR3 protein: CASSPLVSPNEKLFF. In DNA form, the CDR3 reads TGTGCCAGCTCACCACTTGTCAGCCCAAATGAAAAACTGTTTTTT.

V is TRBV7-2 and J is TRBJ1-2; D is uncertain. The CDR3 is 13 residues long. Germline V CDR1 and CDR2: SGHTA, FQGNSA. Trimming left V 2 bases short and J 1 base short, with 5 bases between. As DNA, the CDR3 is TGTGCCAGCAGCTTATCCAGTAACTATGGCTACACCTTC. Translation: CASSLSSNYGYTF.

The chain uses TRBV5-1 and TRBJ2-1; perhaps D is TRBD1 or TRBD2 (6 bases each). This CDR3 is 16 amino acids long. Germline assignment: CDR1 SGHRS and CDR2 YFSETQ. V was trimmed by 0 bases and J by 3 bases, leaving 13 bases between them. CDR3 sequence (DNA): TGCGCCAGCAGCTTGGCCTGGGGGGCAAACTACAATGAGCAGTTCTTC. It codes for CASSLAWGANYNEQFF.

This clone was counted a single time. The chain couples TRBV5-4 to TRBJ2-5, with 8 bases lining up with TRBD2. Trimming took 4 bases from V and 2 from J; bases not matched to a gene: 4. Germline V CDR1 and CDR2: SGHNT, YYREEE (reference sequence). The CDR3 sequence is 14 residues long. This chain's CDR3 is CASSGRGGQETQYF. CDR3 in DNA: TGTGCCAGCAGCGGCCGGGGGGGGCAAGAGACCCAGTACTTC.

The chain employs TRBV30 and TRBJ1-5; D is ambiguous. The CDR3 has 14 residues. Germline assignment: CDR1 GTSNPN and CDR2 SVGIG (reference sequence). The germline V and J ends were trimmed by 0 bases and 0 bases, with 6 bases remaining between them. CDR3 DNA: TGTGCCTGGAGTGTAGGCAATAGCAATCAGCCCCAGCATTTT. It codes for CAWSVGNSNQPQHF.

J is TRBJ1-1 and V is TRBV4-1; 7 nucleotides agree with TRBD1. CDR1 is MGHRA, CDR2 YSYEKL, per germline. V was pared by 0 bases and J by 5 bases, with 6 bases of the junction left unmatched. The length of the CDR3 is 15 residues. The CDR3 protein is CASSQDTGAVTEAFF. The CDR3 coding sequence is TGCGCCAGCAGCCAAGATACAGGGGCGGTTACTGAAGCTTTCTTT.

The rearrangement joins TRBV18 to TRBJ2-7, with 9 bases aligning to TRBD1. From germline, CDR1 is KGHSH and CDR2 LQKENI. The junction had 2 bases not matched to a gene; V was cut back by 0 bases and J by 2 bases. The CDR3 extends over 15 amino acids. The CDR3 here is CASSPPTGGTYEQYF. CDR3 nucleotide sequence: TGTGCCAGCTCACCACCGACAGGGGGAACCTACGAGCAGTACTTC.

The chain is built from TRBV10-3 and TRBJ2-5; D possibly corresponds to TRBD2 (6 bases). The CDR3 is made up of 16 amino acids. Germline assignment: CDR1 ENHRY and CDR2 SYGVKD. V was shortened by 6 bases and J by 2 bases, with 19 bases between the two germline ends. The CDR3 loop is CAISPRGGGAQETQYF. The CDR3 region has the DNA TGTGCCATCAGCCCGAGGGGAGGAGGCGCACAAGAGACCCAGTACTTC.

V usage is TRBV7-2 and J usage is TRBJ1-2; maybe TRBD1 (6 bases). The length of the CDR3 is 14 residues. V shed 5 bases and J shed 7 bases, with 17 bases lying between them. CDR1 and CDR2 (germline): SGHTA, FQGNSA. In nucleotides, the CDR3 is TGTGCCAGCAGCAAACACAGGGATGGCGGTGGCTACACCTTC. Its protein product is CASSKHRDGGGYTF.

The chain couples TRBV30 to TRBJ2-2; D unclear. The CDR3 is made up of 14 amino acids. Germline V gene sequence: CDR1 GTSNPN, CDR2 SVGIG (reference sequence). V dropped 7 bases and J dropped 1 base, with 13 bases sitting between them. CDR3 sequence reads: CAYKQLRNTGELFF. The CDR3, as DNA: TGTGCCTACAAACAACTCAGGAACACCGGGGAGCTGTTTTTT.

The chain carries TRBV6-1 and TRBJ1-2, with D possibly matching TRBD1 (6 bases). Per germline, CDR1 MNHNS and CDR2 SASEGT. The CDR3 runs 17 residues. Trimming pared 3 bases from V and 8 bases from J, leaving 25 bases between. CDR3: CASSDPRDTHTIDGYTF. CDR3 DNA sequence: TGTGCCAGCAGTGACCCCAGGGACACCCACACCATCGACGGCTACACCTTC.

The rearrangement uses TRBV27 and TRBJ2-1; TRBD1 aligns across 7 bases. This CDR3 is 15 amino acids long. V lost 2 bases, J lost 2 bases, and 3 bases stayed unmatched. Germline V lookup: CDR1 MNHEY, CDR2 SMNVEV (reference sequence). As DNA, the CDR3 is TGTGCCAGCAGTTTACTAGGGGGCACCTACAATGAGCAGTTCTTC. Translated, it gives CASSLLGGTYNEQFF.

The genes are TRBV6-2 or TRBV6-3 and TRBJ2-2; D is undetermined. V was trimmed by 4 bases and J by 1 base, leaving 7 bases between them. The CDR3 totals 14 residues. Germline-derived CDR1 and CDR2 are MNHEY and SVGEGT. Written as DNA, the CDR3 is TGTGCCAGCAGTTTCTGGGGGAACACCGGGGAGCTGTTTTTT. This sequence encodes CASSFWGNTGELFF.

The rearrangement links TRBV29-1 to TRBJ1-1, with 7 bases aligning to TRBD1. CDR1 SQVTM and CDR2 ANQGSEA come from the germline V gene. The ends lost 4 bases at V and 4 bases at J; junction bases unmatched: 3. This CDR3 contains 12 residues. CDR3 residues: CSVGQGSTEAFF. The CDR3 coding sequence is TGCAGCGTTGGACAGGGATCCACTGAAGCTTTCTTT.

This clone was picked up one time. This chain links TRBV30 with TRBJ1-3, with unresolved D. Germline V gives CDR1 GTSNPN, CDR2 SVGIG (reference sequence). This CDR3 comprises 15 residues. Trimming removed 2 bases at V and 0 bases at J, with 11 bases between. The CDR3 DNA is TGTGCCTGGAGTCAACAGCCAAGCTCTGGAAACACCATATATTTT. Translated, it gives CAWSQQPSSGNTIYF.

The V gene is TRBV19, the J gene TRBJ2-1; D gene unclear. Trimming left V 1 base short and J 4 bases short, with 14 bases between. CDR1 is LNHDA and CDR2 is SQIVND in the germline V gene (reference sequence). The length of the CDR3 is 16 residues. CDR3 in amino acids: CASSIVEAGRYNEQFF. The CDR3 DNA reads TGTGCCAGTAGTATAGTAGAGGCAGGTCGTTACAATGAGCAGTTCTTC.

The rearrangement joins TRBV4-1 to TRBJ2-1, with 11 bases fitting TRBD2. CDR3 length: 17 residues. With V trimmed by 0 bases and J by 9 bases, 10 bases remained unmatched. CDR1 is MGHRA, CDR2 YSYEKL, per germline. The CDR3 protein is CASSQDFLAGGPSEQFF. The DNA of the CDR3 is TGCGCCAGCAGCCAAGATTTCCTAGCGGGGGGACCGAGTGAGCAGTTCTTC.

V is TRBV5-4 and J is TRBJ2-3; 9 bases match TRBD2. Germline V gives CDR1 SGHNT, CDR2 YYREEE (reference sequence). The CDR3 has 13 residues. V was pared by 5 bases and J by 4 bases, with 2 bases of the junction left unmatched. The CDR3 region is CASRRGGADTQYF. The CDR3 nucleotides are TGTGCCAGCAGGCGGGGGGGTGCAGATACGCAGTATTTT.

J is TRBJ2-2 and V is TRBV29-1; D possibly corresponds to TRBD1 (5 bases). The CDR3 runs 14 residues. Germline V gene data show CDR1 as SQVTM and CDR2 as ANQGSEA. Trimming removed 7 bases from V and 7 bases from J, with 19 bases in between. The DNA for the CDR3 is TGCAGCGCAGAAGGGGTCCCCGAACACGGGGAGCTGTTTTTT. The encoded protein is CSAEGVPEHGELFF.

The rearrangement joins TRBV6-1 to TRBJ2-1; 7 positions match TRBD1. From germline, CDR1 is MNHNS and CDR2 SASEGT. The CDR3 runs 16 residues. With V trimmed by 2 bases and J by 8 bases, 12 bases remained unmatched. The CDR3 DNA reads as TGTGCCAGCAGTGAAAAGGGGGCATGGAATTGGGATGAGCAGTTCTTC. Its translation is CASSEKGAWNWDEQFF.

The chain links TRBV11-2 to TRBJ2-7; D perhaps matches TRBD1 (5 bases). This CDR3 has 13 residues. Germline V gene sequence: CDR1 SGHAT, CDR2 FQNNGV. Deletions cut 3 bases from V and 2 bases from J, with 8 bases between. CDR3 nucleotides: TGTGCCAGCAGCTTCCCAGGGCCCTACGAGCAGTACTTC. It encodes CASSFPGPYEQYF.

V usage is TRBV6-5 and J usage is TRBJ1-2; 11 positions match TRBD1. The V gene end was trimmed by 5 bases and the J gene end by 4 bases; junction bases not matched to a gene: 6. Germline assignment: CDR1 MNHEY and CDR2 SVGAGI. This CDR3 comprises 15 residues. The CDR3 here is CASSNPGQGVYGYTF. The CDR3 coding sequence is TGTGCCAGCAGTAATCCGGGACAGGGGGTCTATGGCTACACCTTC.

Only one count was recorded for this clone. At one end, the junction sequence differs from germline, possibly due to a read error. This chain joins TRBV19 and TRBJ2-7; 12 nucleotides match TRBD2. Germline V gene sequence: CDR1 LNHDA, CDR2 SQIVND (reference sequence). The CDR3 consists of 15 residues. Here the CDR3 reads CASSITRLAGDEQCF. The CDR3 region has the DNA TGTGCCAGTAGTATTACGCGACTAGCGGGGGACGAGCAGTGCTTC.

This chain uses TRBV18 with TRBJ1-1; D not certain. Trimming pared 3 bases from V and 4 bases from J, leaving 15 bases between. The CDR3 is 15 residues long. Germline loops: CDR1 KGHSH, CDR2 LQKENI. CDR3 residues: CASSPTDEPGTEAFF. DNA for the CDR3: TGTGCCAGCTCACCCACGGACGAGCCGGGCACTGAAGCTTTCTTT. The full variable domain, its missing parts supplied by reference TRBV18 and TRBJ1-1, is NAGVMQNPRHLVRRRGQEARLRCSPMKGHSHVYWYRQLPEEGLKFMVYLQKENIIDESGMPKERFSAEFPKEGPSILRIQQVVRGDSAAYFCASSPTDEPGTEAFFGQGTRLTVV.

V usage is TRBV5-1 and J usage is TRBJ1-2; D call uncertain. CDR1 is SGHRS and CDR2 is YFSETQ in the germline V gene. This CDR3 comprises 16 residues. Between the trimmed V and J ends, which lost 0 bases and 5 bases, there was a span of 17 bases. The CDR3 DNA sequence: TGCGCCAGCAGCTTGGTAACGTCCTCGTCCGGGTATGGCTACACCTTC. It yields the protein CASSLVTSSSGYGYTF.